Below, 6 T cell receptor beta chains from the same sample are listed, as sequenced in a study of CD8+ T cells in alopecia areata listed by TCRdb under 2018. The receptor library was made with the immunoSEQ multiplex PCR assay. For TCR sequencing, RNA was extracted from every sample and reverse transcribed into cDNA to serve as template. TCRdb obtained this table from immuneACCESS and retained in-frame rearrangements with V and J assigned. These tables miss some clones; where compared with another copy, unresolved V genes account for less than half of the shortfall, and the remainder is unexplained. Within this sample are more than 150,000 clones, with around 49% of them counted one time only. The ten most abundant clones make up about 9.5% of the sample. The treatment or condition label for this specimen denotes: oral pan-JAK inhibitor, 5-10 mg twice daily. The sample here was CD8+ T cells sorted from blood, taken between weeks 51 and 52, from a patient treated with tofacitinib. The receptors were gathered from a human donor with alopecia areata.

The chain links TRBV4-1 to TRBJ1-6, with a tentative D call TRBD1 (6 bases). CDR1 and CDR2 (germline): MGHRA, YSYEKL. V lost 3 bases to trimming and J lost 9 bases, with 12 bases between them. The CDR3 runs 14 residues. Here the CDR3 reads CASSHTQGSSPLHF. The CDR3 nucleotides read TGCGCCAGCAGCCACACACAGGGCAGTTCACCCCTCCACTTT.

The chain has TRBV5-7 and TRBJ1-5; no clear D. TRBV5-7 is labeled an ORF, and its function is uncertain. There are 14 residues in the CDR3. V shed 4 bases and J shed 0 bases, with 8 bases lying between them. Written as DNA, the CDR3 is TGTGCCAGCAGCACCCCAGGTAGCAATCAGCCCCAGCATTTT. It translates to CASSTPGSNQPQHF.

In its sample, this clone was seen once. The chain is built from TRBV5-1 and TRBJ1-2; 7 bases agree with TRBD1. CDR3 size: 14 residues. The germline V gene encodes CDR1 SGHRS and CDR2 YFSETQ. V dropped 2 bases and J dropped 3; count of bases not matched to a gene: 4. CDR3 sequence (DNA): TGCGCCAGCAGCTTCGGGACAGACGACTATGGCTACACCTTC. Protein: CASSFGTDDYGYTF.

This clone has just a few counts. The chain couples TRBV5-4 to TRBJ1-1, with D uncertain. Germline V gene lookup returns CDR1 SGHNT and CDR2 YYREEE (reference sequence). The ends were cut back, 4 bases at V and 3 bases at J, with 10 bases in the middle. The CDR3 is 13 amino acids. In nucleotides, the CDR3 is TGTGCCAGCAGCCCCGGGTGGGACACTGAAGCTTTCTTT. It encodes CASSPGWDTEAFF.

The chain has TRBV12-5 and TRBJ1-2; no clear D. Germline CDR1 is LGHNT and CDR2 is FRNRAP. Trimming cost V 4 bases and J 6 bases, with 9 bases left between them. The CDR3 runs 12 residues. The CDR3 DNA reads TGTGCTAGTGGTTACGGAGTGGATGGCTACACCTTC. It translates to CASGYGVDGYTF.

This clone has only one observation. CDR3: CASSFRANQPQHF. The CDR3 DNA reads as TGTGCCAGCAGCTTCAGGGCTAATCAGCCCCAGCATTTT. The chain joins TRBV7-2 to TRBJ1-5, with D tentatively TRBD1 (5 bases). V lost 3 bases to trimming and J lost 4 bases, with 7 bases between them. Germline V lookup: CDR1 SGHTA, CDR2 FQGNSA. This CDR3 contains 13 residues.